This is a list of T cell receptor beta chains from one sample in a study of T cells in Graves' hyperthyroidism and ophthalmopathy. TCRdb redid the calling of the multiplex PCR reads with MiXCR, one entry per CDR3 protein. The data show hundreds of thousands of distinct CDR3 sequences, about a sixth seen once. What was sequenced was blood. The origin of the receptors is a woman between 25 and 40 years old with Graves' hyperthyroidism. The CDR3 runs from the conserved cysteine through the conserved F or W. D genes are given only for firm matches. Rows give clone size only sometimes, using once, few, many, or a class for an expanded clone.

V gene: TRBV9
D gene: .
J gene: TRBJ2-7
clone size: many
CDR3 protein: CASSNRDSTYEQYF
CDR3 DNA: TGTGCCAGCTCCAACCGGGACTCAACCTACGAGCAGTACTTC

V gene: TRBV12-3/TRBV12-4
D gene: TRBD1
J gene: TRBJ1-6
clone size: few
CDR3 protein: CASSEGTANSPLHF
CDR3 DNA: TGTGCCAGCAGTGAAGGGACAGCAAATTCACCCCTCCACTTT

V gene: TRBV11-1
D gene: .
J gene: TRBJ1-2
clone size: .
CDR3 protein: CASSLAGNCGYTF
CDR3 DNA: TGTGCCAGCAGCTTAGCCGGTAACTGTGGCTACACCTTC

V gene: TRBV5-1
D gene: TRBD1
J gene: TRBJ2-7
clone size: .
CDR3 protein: CASSPRQGAGYEQYF
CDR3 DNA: TGCGCCAGCAGCCCCCGACAGGGGGCTGGCTACGAGCAGTACTTC

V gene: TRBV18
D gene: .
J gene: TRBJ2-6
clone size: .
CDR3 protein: CASSPGPGANVLTF
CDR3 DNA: TGTGCCAGCTCACCGGGCCCTGGGGCCAACGTCCTGACTTTC

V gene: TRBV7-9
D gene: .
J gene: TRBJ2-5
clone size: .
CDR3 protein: CASSLVREQETQYF
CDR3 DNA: TGTGCCAGCAGCTTAGTAAGGGAACAAGAGACCCAGTACTTC

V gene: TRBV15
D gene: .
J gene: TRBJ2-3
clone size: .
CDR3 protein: CATSRGEGTDTQYF
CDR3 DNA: TGTGCCACCAGCAGAGGGGAGGGCACAGATACGCAGTATTTT

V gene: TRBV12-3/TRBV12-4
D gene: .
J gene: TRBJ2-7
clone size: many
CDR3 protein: CASSPVGHEQYF
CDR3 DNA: TGTGCCAGCAGCCCCGTGGGTCACGAGCAGTACTTC

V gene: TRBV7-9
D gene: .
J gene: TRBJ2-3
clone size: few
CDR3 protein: CASSLDRTARADTQYF
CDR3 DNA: TGTGCCAGCAGCCTAGATCGGACAGCAAGGGCAGATACGCAGTATTTT

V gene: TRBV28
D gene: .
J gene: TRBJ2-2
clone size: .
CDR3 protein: CASSRQTVGDHTGELFF
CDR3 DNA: TGTGCCAGCAGCCGACAAACGGTCGGGGACCACACCGGGGAGCTGTTTTTT

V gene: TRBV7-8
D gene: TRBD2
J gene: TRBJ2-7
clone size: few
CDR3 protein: CASSLVAGEGEQYF
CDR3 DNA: TGTGCCAGCAGCCTAGTAGCGGGAGAGGGTGAGCAGTACTTC

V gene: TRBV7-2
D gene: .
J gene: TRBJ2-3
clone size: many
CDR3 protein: CASSLRAGETDTQYF
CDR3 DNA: TGTGCCAGCAGCTTAAGGGCAGGGGAAACAGATACGCAGTATTTT

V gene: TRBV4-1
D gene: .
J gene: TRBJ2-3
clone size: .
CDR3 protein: CASSQESTPDTQYF
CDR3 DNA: TGCGCCAGCAGCCAAGAGTCGACGCCAGATACGCAGTATTTT

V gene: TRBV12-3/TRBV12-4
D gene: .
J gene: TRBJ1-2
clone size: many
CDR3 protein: CASSLYVGAVSNYGYTF
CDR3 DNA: TGTGCCAGCAGTTTATATGTGGGAGCTGTCAGCAACTATGGCTACACCTTC

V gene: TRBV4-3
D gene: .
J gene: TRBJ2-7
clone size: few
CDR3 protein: CASSQEGGTLSYEQYF
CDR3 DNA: TGCGCCAGCAGCCAAGAAGGCGGAACGCTCTCCTACGAGCAGTACTTC

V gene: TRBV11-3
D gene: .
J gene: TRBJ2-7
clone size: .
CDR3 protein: CASSSRDTRLQYEQYF
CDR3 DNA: TGTGCCAGCAGCTCCCGGGACACCCGACTTCAGTACGAGCAGTACTTC

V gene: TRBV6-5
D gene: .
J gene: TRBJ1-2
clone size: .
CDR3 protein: CASSSLKKGEHGYTF
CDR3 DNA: TGTGCCAGCAGTTCCCTCAAGAAGGGGGAGCACGGCTACACCTTC

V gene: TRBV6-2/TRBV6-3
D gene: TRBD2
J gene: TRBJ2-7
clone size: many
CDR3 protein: CASSYYPLSTSETYEQYF
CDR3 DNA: TGTGCCAGCAGTTACTACCCCCTTTCGACTAGCGAGACCTACGAGCAGTACTTC

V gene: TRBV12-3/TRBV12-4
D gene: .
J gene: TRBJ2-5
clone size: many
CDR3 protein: CASSWGRGQETQYF
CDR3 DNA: TGTGCCAGCAGTTGGGGCCGGGGCCAAGAGACCCAGTACTTC

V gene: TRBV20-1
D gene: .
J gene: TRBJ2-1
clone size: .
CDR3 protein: CSAPPPGGRLFYNEQFF
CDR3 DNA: TGCAGTGCCCCCCCCCCCGGGGGGCGGCTTTTCTACAATGAGCAGTTCTTC

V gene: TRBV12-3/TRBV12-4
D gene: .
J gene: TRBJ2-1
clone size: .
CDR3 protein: CASSLGGENEQFF
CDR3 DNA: TGTGCCAGCAGTTTGGGGGGTGAGAATGAGCAGTTCTTC

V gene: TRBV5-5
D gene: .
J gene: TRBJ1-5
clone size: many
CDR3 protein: CASSLTVDQPQHF
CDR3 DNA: TGTGCCAGCAGCCTGACTGTTGATCAGCCCCAGCATTTT